This TCR beta chain was captured in a study of technical replicates of blood from a few donors. The data were produced by immunoSEQ multiplex PCR, yet TCRdb's version contains in-frame clones alone and is incomplete. The repertoire holds just under 60,000 clones, about 95% seen once, with around 3% in the top ten. This clone has only a few counts. The CDR3 extends over 12 amino acids. Germline CDR1 reads SGHTA; CDR2 reads FQGNSA. Trimming took 11 bases from V and 4 from J; bases not matched to a gene: 5. Source material: PBMCs. This chain joins TRBV7-2 and TRBJ1-2; 9 bases are a match to TRBD1. The TCR was taken from a human donor in good health. Some clones in this sample may be carry-over from other donors' samples. The CDR3 nucleotides read TGTGCCGGGGGACAGGGCCCCTATGGCTACACCTTC. This sequence encodes CAGGQGPYGYTF.